The 16 T cell receptor beta chains reported below all come from one sample, sequenced in a study of blood T cell repertoires in COVID-19. Assay: immunoSEQ multiplex PCR; the TCRdb copy retains only in-frame clones and omits some. Of 200,000 to 250,000 clones in the sample, 87% were seen once. The specimen was peripheral blood. All receptors come from a man between 18 and 35 years old with active or convalescent COVID-19.

The chain joins TRBV7-6 to TRBJ2-2; 13 nucleotides agree with TRBD2. The CDR3 is made up of 19 amino acids. The V and J ends lost 1 base and 1 base, in that order; junction bases with no gene match: 6. CDR1 and CDR2 (germline): SGHVS, FNYEAQ. CDR3 nucleotides: TGTGCCAGCAGCTTAGAAGAAAGGACTAGCGGGAGGAACACCGGGGAGCTGTTTTTT. Translating gives CASSLEERTSGRNTGELFF.

The V and J genes are TRBV6-5 and TRBJ2-5; no clear D. The V gene lost 6 bases and the J gene lost 4 bases, with 6 bases spanning the gap. The CDR3 sequence is 11 residues long. Germline assignment: CDR1 MNHEY and CDR2 SVGAGI. Written as DNA, the CDR3 is TGTGCCAGCAGGGCTGGAGAGACCCAGTACTTC. Protein: CASRAGETQYF.

The chain combines TRBV7-9 with TRBJ1-2; TRBD1 is a possible D gene (6 bases). The V gene's germline CDR1 is SEHNR and CDR2 FQNEAQ (reference sequence). This CDR3 contains 14 residues. Trimming stripped 2 bases from V and 14 bases from J, with 21 bases between. CDR3 amino acids: CASSLWEGQGQSTF. CDR3 in DNA: TGTGCCAGCAGCTTATGGGAGGGGCAGGGACAAAGTACCTTC. Variable domain in full (rest from reference TRBV7-9 and TRBJ1-2): DTGVSQNPRHKITKRGQNVTFRCDPISEHNRLYWYRQTLGQGPEFLTYFQNEAQLEKSRLLSDRFSAERPKGSFSTLEIQRTEQGDSAMYLCASSLWEGQGQSTFGSGTRLTVV.

The V call is TRBV11-1, the J call TRBJ2-7; 12 bases line up with TRBD2. The CDR3 is made up of 17 amino acids. Germline trimming cut 0 bases from V and 0 bases from J; bases unmatched to any gene: 3. Germline CDR1 reads SGHAT; CDR2 reads FQDESV (reference sequence). CDR3 residues: CASSLAAGLAGSYEQYF. CDR3 in DNA: TGTGCCAGCAGCTTAGCTGCGGGACTAGCGGGCTCCTACGAGCAGTACTTC.

This chain connects TRBV7-3 to TRBJ2-1; D might be TRBD2 (6 bases). Trimming took 5 bases from V and 7 from J, leaving 6 bases between them. CDR3 length equals 11 residues. Germline CDR1 SGHTA, CDR2 FQGTGA. Here the CDR3 DNA reads TGTGCCAGCAGCAGCGGGAATGAGCAGTTCTTC. This encodes CASSSGNEQFF.

This sequence joins TRBV5-8 and TRBJ1-1; 9 bases are shared with TRBD1. This CDR3 is 14 amino acids long. Trimming took 5 bases from V and 3 from J; bases not matched to a gene: 5. Germline CDR1 SGHTS, CDR2 YDEGEE. CDR3 amino acids: CASSGTGRYTEAFF. The CDR3 DNA is TGTGCCAGCAGTGGGACAGGGCGGTACACTGAAGCTTTCTTT.

This chain joins TRBV9 and TRBJ2-1, with D hard to call. Germline CDR1 reads SGDLS; CDR2 reads YYNGEE. This CDR3 contains 14 residues. V was cut by 4 bases and J by 6 bases, with 14 bases left in between. CDR3: CASSQETLRNEQFF. The CDR3 coding sequence is TGTGCCAGCAGCCAAGAGACTCTTCGCAATGAGCAGTTCTTC.

This clone was recorded a few times. V and J are TRBV9 and TRBJ2-3; the match to TRBD1 covers 7 bases. This CDR3 has 17 amino acids. Germline V CDR1 and CDR2: SGDLS, YYNGEE. V was pared by 3 bases and J by 0 bases, with 10 bases of the junction left unmatched. CDR3 sequence: CASSGPGQESSTDTQYF. CDR3 DNA: TGTGCCAGCAGCGGGCCCGGACAGGAATCTAGCACAGATACGCAGTATTTT.

The chain links TRBV4-2 to TRBJ2-7; 11 nucleotides match TRBD2. Germline V CDR1 and CDR2: LGHNA, YNFKEQ. This CDR3 contains 14 residues. Trimming at V came to 1 base and at J to 5 bases, leaving 1 base not matched to a gene. The chain's CDR3 is CASSQALAGDEQYF. CDR3 coding DNA: TGTGCCAGCAGCCAAGCACTAGCGGGAGACGAGCAGTACTTC.

This chain uses TRBV6-4 with TRBJ1-1; TRBD1 aligns across 8 bases. The V gene's germline CDR1 is MRHNA and CDR2 SNTAGT. This CDR3 comprises 17 residues. With V trimmed by 7 bases and J by 6 bases, 19 bases remained unmatched. This CDR3 reads CASTPSDPGGKKAEAFF. The CDR3 region has the DNA TGTGCCAGCACTCCCTCGGACCCAGGGGGCAAGAAGGCTGAAGCTTTCTTT.

The chain joins TRBV11-3 to TRBJ2-2; 7 bases align to TRBD1. CDR3 length equals 19 residues. V lost 2 bases and J lost 2; bases outside the gene matches: 14. Germline V gives CDR1 SGHNT, CDR2 YENEEA. DNA for the CDR3: TGTGCCAGCAGCTTAACGGAGGAGACAGGGTACTTTAACACCGGGGAGCTGTTTTTT. It codes for CASSLTEETGYFNTGELFF.

The chain uses TRBV25-1 and TRBJ1-5; tentative D call: TRBD1 (5 bases). V lost 1 base to trimming and J lost 11 bases, with 18 bases between them. This CDR3 region has 15 residues. In germline, CDR1 is MGHDK, CDR2 SYGVNS. This CDR3 is CASSESGGSCWSQHF. CDR3 coding DNA: TGTGCCAGCAGTGAATCCGGGGGTTCCTGTTGGTCCCAGCATTTT. The full variable domain, rest sourced from reference TRBV25-1 and TRBJ1-5, is EADIYQTPRYLVIGTGKKITLECSQTMGHDKMYWYQQDPGMELHLIHYSYGVNSTEKGDLSSESTVSRIRTEHFPLTLESARPSHTSQYLCASSESGGSCWSQHFGDGTRLSIL.

This chain links TRBV7-2 with TRBJ2-3; D gene ambiguous. The ends were cut back, 3 bases at V and 0 bases at J, with 4 bases in the middle. In germline, CDR1 is SGHTA, CDR2 FQGNSA. The CDR3 runs to 13 residues. The CDR3 is CASSFLSTDTQYF. The CDR3 nucleotides read TGTGCCAGCAGCTTCCTTAGCACAGATACGCAGTATTTT.

The V gene is TRBV29-1, the J gene TRBJ2-7, with D perhaps matching TRBD2 (6 bases). CDR1 and CDR2 from the germline V gene are SQVTM and ANQGSEA. V lost 6 bases and J lost 2, with 17 bases in between. This CDR3 has 14 amino acids. DNA of the CDR3: TGCAGCGTGATTGGGGGGTCAACGACCTACGAGCAGTACTTC. This translates into CSVIGGSTTYEQYF.

This rearrangement joins TRBV9 to TRBJ2-1; 16 bases map to TRBD2. CDR1 SGDLS and CDR2 YYNGEE come from the germline V gene. The CDR3 totals 16 residues. V trimming: 2 bases; J trimming: 7 bases; junction bases outside the gene matches: 3. The CDR3 spells CASSVGLAGGQNEQFF. CDR3 DNA: TGTGCCAGCAGCGTGGGACTAGCGGGGGGGCAGAATGAGCAGTTCTTC.

This sequence joins TRBV25-1 and TRBJ2-3, with a tentative D call TRBD1 (5 bases). CDR1 is MGHDK, CDR2 SYGVNS, per germline. The ends were cut back, 2 bases at V and 1 base at J, with 10 bases in the middle. This CDR3 is built from 15 residues. CDR3 residues: CASSEGAPGTDTQYF. The CDR3, as DNA: TGTGCCAGCAGTGAAGGGGCGCCCGGCACAGATACGCAGTATTTT.